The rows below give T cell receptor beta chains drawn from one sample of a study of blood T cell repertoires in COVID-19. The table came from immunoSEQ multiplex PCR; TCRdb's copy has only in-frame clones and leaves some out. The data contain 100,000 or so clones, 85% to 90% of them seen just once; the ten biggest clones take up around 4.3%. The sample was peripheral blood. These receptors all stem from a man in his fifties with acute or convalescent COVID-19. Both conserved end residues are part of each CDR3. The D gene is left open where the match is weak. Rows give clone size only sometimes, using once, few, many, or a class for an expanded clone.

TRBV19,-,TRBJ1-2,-,TGTGCCAGTCAAAACACCCGGGGGGCTGGCTACACCTTC,CASQNTRGAGYTF
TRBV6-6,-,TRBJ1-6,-,TGTGCCGGTAGGGGGAGTAATTCACCCCTCCACTTT,CAGRGSNSPLHF
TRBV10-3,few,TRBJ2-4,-,TGTGCCATCAGTGAGACAGGGGAGGACATTCAGTACTTC,CAISETGEDIQYF
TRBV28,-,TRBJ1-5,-,TGTGCCAGCAGCTCCCTCGGTATGCTTCAGCCCCAGCATTTT,CASSSLGMLQPQHF
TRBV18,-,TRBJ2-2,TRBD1,TGTGCCAGCTCACCATTGGGACAGGGATCCGGGGAGCTGTTTTTT,CASSPLGQGSGELFF
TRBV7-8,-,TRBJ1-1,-,TGTGCCAGCAGCCTTCGTTCGGTGGACACTGAAGCTTTCTTT,CASSLRSVDTEAFF
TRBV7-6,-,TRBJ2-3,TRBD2,TGTGCCAGCAGCTCTCTTATAAGCGGGGCTAGCACAGATACGCAGTATTTT,CASSSLISGASTDTQYF
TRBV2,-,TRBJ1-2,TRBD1,TGTGCCAGCAGTGGGCAAGACAGGGGGCGTTTCTATGGCTACACCTTC,CASSGQDRGRFYGYTF
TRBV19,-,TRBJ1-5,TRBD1,TGTGCCAGTAGTATAATGCGGGACAGCTATAGCAATCAGCCCCAGCATTTT,CASSIMRDSYSNQPQHF
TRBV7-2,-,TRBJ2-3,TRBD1,TGTGCCAGCAGAGAGGGACAGGGGCAAGATACGCAGTATTTT,CASREGQGQDTQYF
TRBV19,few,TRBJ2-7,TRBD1,TGTGCCAGTAGTACCCTAGGACAGGGGGCCTACGAGCAGTACTTC,CASSTLGQGAYEQYF
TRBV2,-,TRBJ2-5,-,TGTGCCAGCAGTGGGGCGGTGAGGGCGGAGGAGACCCAGTACTTC,CASSGAVRAEETQYF
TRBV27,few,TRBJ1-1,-,TGTGCCAGCAGTTTCTCCGGGAAGAACACTGAAGCTTTCTTT,CASSFSGKNTEAFF
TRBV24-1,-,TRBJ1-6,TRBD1,TGTGCCACCTCGCAACAGGGGGATAATTCACCCCTCCACTTT,CATSQQGDNSPLHF
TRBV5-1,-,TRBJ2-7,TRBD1,TGCGCCAGCAGCGGGGACGGGGACAGGGTGTCCGAGCAGTACTTC,CASSGDGDRVSEQYF
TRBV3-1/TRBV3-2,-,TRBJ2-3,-,TGTGCCAGCAGCCAAGAACTACGGAATACGCAGTATTTT,CASSQELRNTQYF
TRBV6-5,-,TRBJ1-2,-,TGTGCCAGCAGTTACTGGGCCGCCGACTATGGCTACACCTTC,CASSYWAADYGYTF
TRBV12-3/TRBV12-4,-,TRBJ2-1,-,TGTGCCAGCCTATTTCAGGGGTCTGAGCAGTTCTTC,CASLFQGSEQFF
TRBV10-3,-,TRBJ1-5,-,TGTGCCATCAGTGATGGGGGGAATCAGCCCCAGCATTTT,CAISDGGNQPQHF
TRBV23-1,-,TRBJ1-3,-,TGCGCCAGCAGTTATGAACGCCCGGGACACCCAAAGGCTTATGGAAACACCATATATTTT,CASSYERPGHPKAYGNTIYF
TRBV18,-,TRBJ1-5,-,TGTGCCAGCTCCCCGGGACTGACTAGCAATCAGCCCCAGCATTTT,CASSPGLTSNQPQHF
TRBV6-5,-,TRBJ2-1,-,TGTGCCAGCAGTTACTCGAGGGCCAGGTCCGTTAATGAGCAGTTCTTC,CASSYSRARSVNEQFF
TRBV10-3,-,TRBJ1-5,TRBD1,TGTGCCATCAGTACAGGGGAAGGTAGCAATCAGCCCCAGCATTTT,CAISTGEGSNQPQHF
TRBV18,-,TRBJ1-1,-,TGTGCCAGCTCACCGGGGGCAGGGGACACTGAAGCTTTCTTT,CASSPGAGDTEAFF
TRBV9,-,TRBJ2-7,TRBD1,TGTGCCAGCAGCGTCGGCGGGACAGGGGGTTCCTACGAGCAGTACTTC,CASSVGGTGGSYEQYF
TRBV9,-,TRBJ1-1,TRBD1,TGTGCCAGCAGCGTTTTCCAACAGGGGACTGAAGCTTTCTTT,CASSVFQQGTEAFF
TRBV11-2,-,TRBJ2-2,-,TGTGCCAGCAGCTCCTTCTCAGGGACCGGGGAGCTGTTTTTT,CASSSFSGTGELFF
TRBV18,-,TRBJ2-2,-,TGTGCCAGCTCACCCGTCGGGGAGGCCGGGGAGCTGTTTTTT,CASSPVGEAGELFF
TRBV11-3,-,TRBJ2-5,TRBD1,TGTGCCAGCAGCCGATCGACAGGGCAAGAGACCCAGTACTTC,CASSRSTGQETQYF
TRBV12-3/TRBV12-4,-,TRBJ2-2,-,TGTGCCAGCACAGGGGGGCGCACCGGGGAGCTGTTTTTT,CASTGGRTGELFF
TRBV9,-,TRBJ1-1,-,TGTGCCAGCAGCGTAGTACTGGGCCCAGGCACTGAAGCTTTCTTT,CASSVVLGPGTEAFF
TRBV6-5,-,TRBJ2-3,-,TGTGCCAGCAGTTACGCAGCGACTAGCACAGATACGCAGTATTTT,CASSYAATSTDTQYF